The 6 T cell receptor beta chains below come from one sample, sequenced in a study of cytomegalovirus exposure and HLA in healthy donors. PCR was performed using 60 Vbeta and 13 Jbeta primers. Generated by immunoSEQ multiplex PCR, the TCRdb table keeps only in-frame clones and is missing some. Counted here are 120,000 or so clones, 83% occurring once; the ten biggest clones make up 15% to 25%. Sequenced: PBMCs. Receptors were obtained from a man younger than 35 in good health and CMV-seropositive.

V is TRBV11-2 and J is TRBJ1-1; tentatively, D is TRBD1 (5 bases). The CDR3 has 14 residues. The V end lost 1 base, the J end lost 5 bases, and 11 bases lay between the germline ends. CDR1 and CDR2 (germline): SGHAT, FQNNGV. DNA of the CDR3: TGTGCCAGCAGCTTAGGGCAGGGATGGACTGAAGCTTTCTTT. Protein: CASSLGQGWTEAFF.

This chain joins TRBV5-4 and TRBJ2-7; no clear D gene. Trimming stripped 3 bases from V and 2 bases from J, with 15 bases between. Germline V gene sequence: CDR1 SGHNT, CDR2 YYREEE (reference sequence). This CDR3 spans 15 amino acids. The DNA for the CDR3 is TGTGCCAGCAGCTCAGAAGGCGGTGTGCCCTACGAGCAGTACTTC. Translated: CASSSEGGVPYEQYF.

The CDR3 is CASSSEAQETQYF. CDR3 nucleotides: TGTGCCAGCAGTTCCGAGGCCCAAGAGACCCAGTACTTC. This chain joins TRBV27 and TRBJ2-5; no clear D gene. The CDR3 sequence is 13 residues long. V was trimmed by 4 bases and J by 1 base, leaving 7 bases between them. Germline CDR1 reads MNHEY; CDR2 reads SMNVEV (reference sequence).

V is TRBV7-8 and J is TRBJ2-7; 7 positions match TRBD2. CDR1 is SGHVS, CDR2 FQNEAQ, per germline. With 5 bases clipped from V and 2 bases from J, the junction kept 6 bases outside the gene matches. The CDR3 length is 14 residues. CDR3 DNA: TGTGCCAGCAGCCCAAATGGACTAGCCTACGAGCAGTACTTC. This encodes CASSPNGLAYEQYF.

CDR3 region: CASSQEKRTGTDTQYF. The DNA for the CDR3 is TGTGCCAGCAGCCAAGAGAAGAGGACTGGCACAGATACGCAGTATTTT. This chain connects TRBV14 to TRBJ2-3, with a weak D call TRBD2 (5 bases). CDR3 length: 16 amino acids. The V and J ends lost 0 bases and 1 base respectively, with 11 bases between them. Per the germline V gene, CDR1 is SGHDN and CDR2 is FVKESK. Variable domain in full (rest from reference TRBV14 and TRBJ2-3): EAGVTQFPSHSVIEKGQTVTLRCDPISGHDNLYWYRRVMGKEIKFLLHFVKESKQDESGMPNNRFLAERTGGTYSTLKVQPAELEDSGVYFCASSQEKRTGTDTQYFGPGTRLTVL.

The genes are TRBV18 and TRBJ1-2, with 9 nucleotides matching TRBD1. The CDR3 is 15 amino acids. Looked up from germline, CDR1 is KGHSH and CDR2 is LQKENI. Trimming cost V 4 bases and J 1 base; bases outside gene matches: 4. The CDR3 sequence: CASSRRDRVNYGYTF. Here the CDR3 DNA reads TGTGCCAGCTCACGACGGGACAGGGTTAACTATGGCTACACCTTC.